This TCR beta chain was profiled in a study of blood T cells in healthy people across ages. This CDR3 is 15 amino acids long. The V and J ends lost 0 bases and 0 bases respectively, with 6 bases between them. Germline-derived CDR1 and CDR2 are LGHNA and YNFKEQ. A sample-barcoded 5' primer and a J-beta primer mix were used in a second PCR of roughly 7 to 11 cycles. One entry per CDR3 protein results from TCRdb running MiXCR on the 5' RACE reads. In the table there are fewer than 1,200,000 distinct CDR3 sequences, approximately 25% of which are singletons. This clonotype was counted between two and nine times. These data are also associated with another study on T cells of mothers and their children.

Sequenced: blood. The sequence came from a girl between 2 and 10 years old in good health. This sequence joins TRBV4-2 and TRBJ1-3; D unclear. In DNA form, the CDR3 reads TGTGCCAGCAGCCAAGAGGAGAGCTCTGGAAACACCATATATTTT. It is translated as CASSQEESSGNTIYF.